The clone carrying this T cell receptor beta chain was seen only a few times. Profiled with immunoSEQ multiplex PCR; TCRdb holds only in-frame clones, not every one. The sample shows around 700,000 clones, about 74% of them seen only once. This entry belongs to a study of shared clonotypes between healthy human individuals. For the study at large: The study used three CD4 naive, three CD4 memory, two CD8 naive and one CD8 memory plate per donor.

CDR1 is SGHTA, CDR2 FQGNSA, per germline. The V end lost 2 bases, the J end lost 5 bases, and 21 bases lay between the germline ends. This CDR3 is 17 amino acids long. The donor population consisted of healthy HIV-negative adults with no recent acute infections or vaccinations. The investigators split CD4+ cells into a CD45RA+ naive subset and a CD45RA-negative memory subset. This receptor was taken from a young woman in good health. The sequenced sample consisted of memory CD4+ T cells sorted from blood. Subset in this sample: CD45RA-negative fraction. The chain carries TRBV7-2 and TRBJ2-5; possibly TRBD1 for D (5 bases). The CDR3 is CASSLFLGAGAGETQYF. The CDR3 DNA reads TGTGCCAGCAGCTTATTCTTAGGGGCCGGCGCCGGGGAGACCCAGTACTTC.